Each of the 16 T cell receptor beta chains below was sequenced from the same sample in a study of fetal regulatory T cell absence and autoimmunity. The assay was immunoSEQ multiplex PCR, and TCRdb's table has in-frame clones only and misses some. The repertoire holds around 100,000 clones, around 72% seen once, with 1.5% to 2.5% in the top ten. Sequencing used pancreas tissue. All receptors come from a male donor with IPEX syndrome.

The table lists this clone with a few counts. The chain recombines TRBV12-5 with TRBJ1-4, with a weak D call TRBD1 (5 bases). Trimming stripped 7 bases from V and 3 bases from J, with 9 bases between. The CDR3 runs to 13 residues. Germline CDR1 is LGHNT and CDR2 is FRNRAP. CDR3 in amino acids: CASVGTANEKLFF. The DNA of the CDR3 is TGTGCTAGTGTCGGGACTGCTAATGAAAAACTGTTTTTT.

The chain couples TRBV9 to TRBJ2-7; TRBD2 aligns across 12 bases. The CDR3 consists of 15 residues. Germline lookup yields CDR1 SGDLS and CDR2 YYNGEE. V lost 0 bases, J lost 2 bases, and 0 bases stayed unmatched. Here the CDR3 reads CASSVGTSGTYEQYF. The CDR3 DNA is TGTGCCAGCAGCGTAGGGACTAGCGGGACCTACGAGCAGTACTTC.

This clone was detected a few times. V usage is TRBV19 and J usage is TRBJ1-6, with 10 bases matching TRBD1. After removal of 7 bases from V and 7 bases from J, the junction contained 1 base not matched to a gene. The CDR3 has 13 residues. Germline lookup yields CDR1 LNHDA and CDR2 SQIVND (reference sequence). The CDR3 sequence is CASKDRGNSPLHF. As DNA, the CDR3 is TGTGCCAGTAAGGACAGGGGGAATTCACCCCTCCACTTT.

This chain links TRBV27 with TRBJ2-1; D is possibly TRBD2 (6 bases). The CDR3 sequence is 15 residues long. The V end was cut by 3 bases, the J end by 2 bases, with 11 bases between. The germline gives CDR1 MNHEY, CDR2 SMNVEV (reference sequence). The CDR3 sequence is CASSLGLLPYNEQFF. DNA for the CDR3: TGTGCCAGCAGTTTGGGACTCCTCCCCTACAATGAGCAGTTCTTC.

The chain has TRBV5-1 and TRBJ1-2; D is unresolved. V shed 0 bases and J shed 7 bases, with 10 bases lying between them. Per the germline V gene, CDR1 is SGHRS and CDR2 is YFSETQ. This CDR3 region has 13 residues. CDR3 sequence reads: CASSLDRGGGYTF. Here the CDR3 DNA reads TGCGCCAGCAGCTTGGACCGGGGTGGTGGCTACACCTTC.

V gene TRBV5-4 combines with J gene TRBJ2-7; no reliable D call. Germline V gene data show CDR1 as SGHNT and CDR2 as YYREEE (reference sequence). This CDR3 has 15 residues. Trimming shortened V by 0 bases and J by 3 bases, and 13 bases separated the two germline ends. The CDR3 sequence is CASSLGPGWGYEQYF. CDR3 nucleotides: TGTGCCAGCAGCTTGGGGCCGGGTTGGGGCTACGAGCAGTACTTC.

V and J are TRBV6-1 and TRBJ2-1; D is possibly TRBD2 (7 bases). The CDR3 sequence is 17 residues long. Germline loops: CDR1 MNHNS, CDR2 SASEGT. Trimming removed 2 bases at V and 2 bases at J, with 16 bases between. As DNA, the CDR3 is TGTGCCAGCAGTGAAAAAGTAGGGGGGGGGCCCTACAATGAGCAGTTCTTC. Translating gives CASSEKVGGGPYNEQFF.

The rearrangement joins TRBV6-5 to TRBJ1-1, with D perhaps matching TRBD1 (6 bases). Trimming shortened V by 0 bases and J by 2 bases, and 10 bases separated the two germline ends. Germline CDR1 and CDR2: MNHEY and SVGAGI. The CDR3 runs to 15 residues. Here the CDR3 DNA reads TGTGCCAGCAGTTACTCTTCAGGGGAAAACACTGAAGCTTTCTTT. It codes for CASSYSSGENTEAFF.

This clone was observed a few times. The J gene is TRBJ2-7, the V gene TRBV7-8; TRBD2 agrees at 8 bases. Trimming removed 3 bases from V and 3 bases from J; junction bases left unmatched: 4. Germline V gene sequence: CDR1 SGHVS, CDR2 FQNEAQ. The length of the CDR3 is 14 residues. The CDR3 loop is CASSFPGTSYEQYF. As DNA, the CDR3 is TGTGCCAGCAGCTTTCCCGGGACTAGCTACGAGCAGTACTTC.

This rearrangement joins TRBV5-1 to TRBJ2-1, with D maybe TRBD2 (5 bases). The V end lost 0 bases, the J end lost 8 bases, and 18 bases lay between the germline ends. CDR1 is SGHRS and CDR2 is YFSETQ in the germline V gene. CDR3 length equals 16 residues. As DNA, the CDR3 is TGCGCCAGCAGCTTGGCCAAGGTAGCGTGGTTCGATGAGCAGTTCTTC. The encoded protein is CASSLAKVAWFDEQFF.

This clone was seen only a few times. This sequence joins TRBV10-1 and TRBJ2-3; the D gene is possibly TRBD2 (5 bases). The CDR3 extends over 14 amino acids. V lost 5 bases and J lost 8, with 17 bases in between. Germline assignment: CDR1 WNHNN and CDR2 SYGVQD (reference sequence). The CDR3 DNA reads TGCGCCAGCAGTACTGATCTTTTCAGCGGTACGCAGTATTTT. Translating it yields CASSTDLFSGTQYF.

The rearrangement uses TRBV27 and TRBJ2-1; D remains unclear. V was pared by 5 bases and J by 4 bases, with 6 bases between. The CDR3 runs 12 residues. Germline assignment: CDR1 MNHEY and CDR2 SMNVEV (reference sequence). This CDR3 reads CASSAQYNEQFF. The CDR3 nucleotides read TGTGCCAGCAGTGCCCAGTACAATGAGCAGTTCTTC.

This clone was detected only once. V usage is TRBV15 and J usage is TRBJ1-1; D remains unclear. With 3 bases removed from V and 6 bases from J, the gap between germline ends came to 11 bases. Germline CDR1 and CDR2: LNHNV and YYDKDF (reference sequence). This CDR3 is 13 amino acids long. The CDR3 region has the DNA TGTGCCACCAGCAGGGGCTCGGGCCCTGAAGCTTTCTTT. Translated, it gives CATSRGSGPEAFF.

This sequence joins TRBV25-1 and TRBJ1-1, with 9 bases lining up with TRBD1. V lost 6 bases, J lost 1 base, and 3 bases stayed unmatched. This CDR3 region has 14 residues. Per the germline V gene, CDR1 is MGHDK and CDR2 is SYGVNS. This CDR3 reads CASRGTGTNTEAFF. The DNA for the CDR3 is TGTGCCAGCAGGGGGACAGGGACGAACACTGAAGCTTTCTTT.

V gene TRBV7-2 combines with J gene TRBJ1-4, with 9 positions matching TRBD1. V lost 5 bases to trimming and J lost 2 bases; unmatched junction nucleotides: 12. From germline, CDR1 is SGHTA and CDR2 FQGNSA. This CDR3 spans 18 amino acids. CDR3 nucleotide sequence: TGTGCCAGCAGCCGCCGGACAGGGGATTTCTCGACTAATGAAAAACTGTTTTTT. This sequence encodes CASSRRTGDFSTNEKLFF.

The V gene is TRBV27, the J gene TRBJ1-2; possibly TRBD1 for D (5 bases). CDR3 size: 15 residues. Germline V gene lookup returns CDR1 MNHEY and CDR2 SMNVEV (reference sequence). The V and J ends lost 3 bases and 0 bases respectively, with 11 bases between them. CDR3 in amino acids: CASSFYRDSNYGYTF. CDR3 DNA: TGTGCCAGCAGTTTTTACCGGGACTCTAACTATGGCTACACCTTC.